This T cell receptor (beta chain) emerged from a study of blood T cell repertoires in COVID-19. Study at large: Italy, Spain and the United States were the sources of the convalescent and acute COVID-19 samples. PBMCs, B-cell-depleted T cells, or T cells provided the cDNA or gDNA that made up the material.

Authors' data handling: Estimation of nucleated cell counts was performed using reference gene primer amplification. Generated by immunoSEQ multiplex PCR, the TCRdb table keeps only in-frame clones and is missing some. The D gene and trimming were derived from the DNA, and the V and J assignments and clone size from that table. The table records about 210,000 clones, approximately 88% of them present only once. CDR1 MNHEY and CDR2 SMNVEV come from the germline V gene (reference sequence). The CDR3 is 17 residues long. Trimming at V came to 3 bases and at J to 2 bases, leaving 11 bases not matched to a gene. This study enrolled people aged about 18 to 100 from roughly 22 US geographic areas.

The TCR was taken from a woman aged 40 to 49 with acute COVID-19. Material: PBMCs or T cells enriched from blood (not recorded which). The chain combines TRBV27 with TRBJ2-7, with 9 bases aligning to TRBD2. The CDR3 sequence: CASSFRGRAGGPYEQYF. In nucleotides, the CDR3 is TGTGCCAGCAGTTTTAGAGGTAGGGCGGGGGGGCCCTACGAGCAGTACTTC.